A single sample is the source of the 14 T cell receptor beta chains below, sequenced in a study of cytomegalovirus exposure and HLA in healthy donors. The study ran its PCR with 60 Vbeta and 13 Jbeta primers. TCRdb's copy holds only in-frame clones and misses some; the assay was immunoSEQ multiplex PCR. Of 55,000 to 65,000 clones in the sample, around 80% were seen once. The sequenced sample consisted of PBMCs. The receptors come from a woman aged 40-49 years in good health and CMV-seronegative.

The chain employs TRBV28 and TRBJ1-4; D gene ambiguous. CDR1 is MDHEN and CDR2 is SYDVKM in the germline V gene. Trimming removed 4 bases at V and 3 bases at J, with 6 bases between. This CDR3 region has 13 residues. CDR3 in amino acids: CASSSGANEKLFF. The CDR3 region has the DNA TGTGCCAGCAGTTCCGGGGCTAATGAAAAACTGTTTTTT.

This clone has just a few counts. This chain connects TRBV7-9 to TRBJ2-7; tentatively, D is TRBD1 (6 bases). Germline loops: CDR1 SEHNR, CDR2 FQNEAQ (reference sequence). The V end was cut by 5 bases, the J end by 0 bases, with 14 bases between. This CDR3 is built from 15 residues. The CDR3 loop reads CASSPPGTPSYEQYF. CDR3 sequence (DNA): TGTGCCAGCAGCCCTCCCGGGACACCCTCCTACGAGCAGTACTTC.

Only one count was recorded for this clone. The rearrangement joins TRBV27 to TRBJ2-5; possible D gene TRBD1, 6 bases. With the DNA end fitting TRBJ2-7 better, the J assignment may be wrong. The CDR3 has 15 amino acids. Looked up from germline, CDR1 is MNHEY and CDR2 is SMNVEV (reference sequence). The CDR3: CASSLSGTYVYEQYF. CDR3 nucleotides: TGTGCCAGCAGTTTGAGTGGGACATACGTCTACGAGCAGTACTTC.

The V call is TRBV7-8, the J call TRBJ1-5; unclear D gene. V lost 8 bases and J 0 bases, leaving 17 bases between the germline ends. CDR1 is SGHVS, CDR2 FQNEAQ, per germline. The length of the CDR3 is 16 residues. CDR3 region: CASVQGGPYSNQPQHF. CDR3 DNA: TGTGCCAGCGTTCAAGGAGGGCCTTATAGCAATCAGCCCCAGCATTTT.

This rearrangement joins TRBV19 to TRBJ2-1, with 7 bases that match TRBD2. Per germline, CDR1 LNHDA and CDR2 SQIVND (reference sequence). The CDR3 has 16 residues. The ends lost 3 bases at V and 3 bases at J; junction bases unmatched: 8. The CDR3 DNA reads TGTGCCAGTAGTATGAGGGCTAGCGGATTCTACAATGAGCAGTTCTTC. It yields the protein CASSMRASGFYNEQFF.

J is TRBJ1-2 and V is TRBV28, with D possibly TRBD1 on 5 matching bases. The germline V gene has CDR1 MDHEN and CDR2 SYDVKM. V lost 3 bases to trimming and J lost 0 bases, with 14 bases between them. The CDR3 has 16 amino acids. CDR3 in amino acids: CASSFQGRAPNYGYTF. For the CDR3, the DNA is TGTGCCAGCAGTTTCCAGGGAAGGGCCCCTAACTATGGCTACACCTTC.

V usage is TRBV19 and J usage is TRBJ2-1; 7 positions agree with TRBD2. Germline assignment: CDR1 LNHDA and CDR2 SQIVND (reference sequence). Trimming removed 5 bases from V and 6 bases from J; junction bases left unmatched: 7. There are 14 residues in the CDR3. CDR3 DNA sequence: TGTGCCAGTAGTGCCCAGACTAGCTCCAATGAGCAGTTCTTC. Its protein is CASSAQTSSNEQFF.

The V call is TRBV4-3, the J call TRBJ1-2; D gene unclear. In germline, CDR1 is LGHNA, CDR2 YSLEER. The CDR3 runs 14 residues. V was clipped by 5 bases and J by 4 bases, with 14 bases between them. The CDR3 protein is CASSEKNTIYGYTF. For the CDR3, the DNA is TGCGCCAGCAGCGAAAAGAACACAATCTATGGCTACACCTTC.

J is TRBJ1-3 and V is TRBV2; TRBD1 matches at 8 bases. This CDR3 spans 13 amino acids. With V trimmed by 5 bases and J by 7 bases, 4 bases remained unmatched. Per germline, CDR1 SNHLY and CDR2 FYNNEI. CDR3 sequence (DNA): TGTGCCAGCAGTCAGACAGGGGTTAACACCATATATTTT. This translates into CASSQTGVNTIYF.

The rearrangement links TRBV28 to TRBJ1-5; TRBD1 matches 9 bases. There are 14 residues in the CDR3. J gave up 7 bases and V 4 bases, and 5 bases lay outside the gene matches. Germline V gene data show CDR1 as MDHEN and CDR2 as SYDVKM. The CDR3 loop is CASSWDRAVQPQHF. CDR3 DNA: TGTGCCAGCAGTTGGGACAGGGCGGTACAGCCCCAGCATTTT.

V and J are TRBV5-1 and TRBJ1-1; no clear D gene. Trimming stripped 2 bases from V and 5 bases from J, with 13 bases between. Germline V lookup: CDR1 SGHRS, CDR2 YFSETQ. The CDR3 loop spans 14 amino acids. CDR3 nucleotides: TGCGCCAGCAGCTTAGAGACGGGGATTACTGAAGCTTTCTTT. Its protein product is CASSLETGITEAFF.

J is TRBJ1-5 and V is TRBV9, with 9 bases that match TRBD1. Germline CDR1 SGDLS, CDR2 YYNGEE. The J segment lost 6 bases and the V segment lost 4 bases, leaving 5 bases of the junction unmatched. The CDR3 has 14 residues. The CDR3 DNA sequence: TGTGCCAGCAGCCTAGGACAGGGGAGTCAGCCCCAGCATTTT. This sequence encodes CASSLGQGSQPQHF.

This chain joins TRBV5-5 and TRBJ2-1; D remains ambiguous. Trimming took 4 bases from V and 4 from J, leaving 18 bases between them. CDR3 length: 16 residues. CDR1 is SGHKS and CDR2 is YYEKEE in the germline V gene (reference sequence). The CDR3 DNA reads TGTGCCAGCAGCCTAATTGTACAGACAAAATACAATGAGCAGTTCTTC. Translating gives CASSLIVQTKYNEQFF.

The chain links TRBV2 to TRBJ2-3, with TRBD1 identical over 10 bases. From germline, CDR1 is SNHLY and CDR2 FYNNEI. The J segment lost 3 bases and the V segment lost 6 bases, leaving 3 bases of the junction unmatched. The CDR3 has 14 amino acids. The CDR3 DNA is TGTGCCAGCAGGGGGGACAGGGGAACAGATACGCAGTATTTT. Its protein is CASRGDRGTDTQYF.